These 12 T cell receptor beta chains share one sample of origin, sequenced in a study of early T cells in non-severe SARS-CoV-2 infection. TCRdb recomputed calls from the 5' RACE reads with MiXCR, one row per CDR3 protein. The profile shows fewer than 100,000 distinct CDR3 sequences, about 11% of them singletons. Sequencing was done on a sample of whole blood. The receptor source for this set is an adult who was a healthcare worker with PCR-confirmed SARS-CoV-2 infection or an uninfected control (not recorded which).

There are many counts of this clonotype. The chain has TRBV4-1 and TRBJ2-3; 12 bases match TRBD2. Per germline, CDR1 MGHRA and CDR2 YSYEKL. There are 16 residues in the CDR3. The trim removed 2 bases at V and 9 bases at J, leaving 9 bases unmatched. CDR3 protein: CASSQSRLAGGLTQYF. The CDR3 DNA reads TGCGCCAGCAGCCAATCCAGGCTAGCGGGGGGGCTAACGCAGTATTTT.

This clonotype occurred many times. The chain uses TRBV10-1 and TRBJ1-1; D gene ambiguous. Trimming pared 3 bases from V and 0 bases from J, leaving 5 bases between. The length of the CDR3 is 13 residues. Germline CDR1 is WNHNN and CDR2 is SYGVQD (reference sequence). The CDR3 DNA sequence: TGCGCCAGCAGTGAAGAGTTGAACACTGAAGCTTTCTTT. Translation gives CASSEELNTEAFF.

V usage is TRBV7-2 and J usage is TRBJ2-5, with D perhaps matching TRBD2 (5 bases). CDR1 and CDR2 (germline): SGHTA, FQGNSA. Trimming cost V 5 bases and J 5 bases, with 15 bases left between them. The CDR3 is 14 amino acids. The CDR3 DNA reads TGTGCCAGCAGCCTCATGCACGGCGGGGAGACCCAGTACTTC. Protein: CASSLMHGGETQYF.

To note about this clonotype: A much larger clone lies a single base off, so this may be a read error. J is TRBJ2-3 and V is TRBV11-2, with no clear D. This CDR3 region has 15 residues. V was cut by 5 bases and J by 5 bases, with 17 bases left in between. Germline V gene lookup returns CDR1 SGHAT and CDR2 FQNNGV. Here the CDR3 DNA reads TGTGCCAGCAGCCGTGCGGTGGGCCGCATAGATACGCAGTATTTT. As protein: CASSRAVGRIDTQYF.

In this sample, this clonotype turned up many times. The genes are TRBV6-6 and TRBJ2-1, with D perhaps TRBD1 (6 bases). Trimming stripped 5 bases from V and 7 bases from J, with 9 bases between. Germline CDR1 MNHNY, CDR2 SVGAGI (reference sequence). The CDR3 loop spans 12 amino acids. The CDR3 DNA is TGTGCCAGCAGTCATCAGGGGAATGAGCAGTTCTTC. It is translated as CASSHQGNEQFF.

In this sample, this clonotype turned up many times. The chain has TRBV7-6 and TRBJ2-2; D is perhaps TRBD1 (5 bases). Trimming stripped 2 bases from V and 2 bases from J, with 12 bases between. The CDR3 covers 16 residues. Germline CDR1 reads SGHVS; CDR2 reads FNYEAQ. The CDR3 DNA sequence: TGTGCCAGCAGCTTAAGGGGCCCAACCAACACCGGGGAGCTGTTTTTT. Its protein is CASSLRGPTNTGELFF.

In its sample, this clonotype was seen a few times. The V and J genes are TRBV11-2 and TRBJ1-1, with D perhaps TRBD1 (6 bases). Trimming left V 5 bases short and J 7 bases short, with 14 bases between. The CDR3 contains 13 residues. Germline CDR1 is SGHAT and CDR2 is FQNNGV. The CDR3: CASSHTGRVEAFF. CDR3 DNA: TGTGCCAGCAGCCATACAGGGCGGGTTGAAGCTTTCTTT.

This chain joins TRBV20-1 and TRBJ2-3; possibly TRBD1 for D (7 bases). The CDR3 is 13 amino acids. Trimming pared 5 bases from V and 5 bases from J, leaving 14 bases between. Germline-derived CDR1 and CDR2 are DFQATT and SNEGSKA (reference sequence). The CDR3 spells CSARRQGGDTQYF. Written as DNA, the CDR3 is TGCAGTGCTCGCCGACAGGGAGGAGATACGCAGTATTTT.

The chain recombines TRBV10-3 with TRBJ2-5; D may be TRBD1 or TRBD2 (5 bases each). Deletions cut 10 bases from V and 5 bases from J, with 20 bases between. The CDR3 spans 14 residues. Germline-derived CDR1 and CDR2 are ENHRY and SYGVKD. The CDR3 sequence is CASEPGPWGETQYF. In DNA form, the CDR3 reads TGTGCCAGCGAGCCGGGACCCTGGGGGGAGACCCAGTACTTC.

A few counts support this clonotype. The V call is TRBV20-1, the J call TRBJ1-1, with D possibly matching TRBD1 (5 bases). V was cut by 6 bases and J by 0 bases, with 11 bases left in between. The CDR3 consists of 13 residues. Per the germline V gene, CDR1 is DFQATT and CDR2 is SNEGSKA (reference sequence). CDR3: CSAGQTVNTEAFF. The CDR3 DNA reads as TGCAGTGCGGGGCAGACAGTGAACACTGAAGCTTTCTTT.

This clonotype was found many times. V and J are TRBV2 and TRBJ1-6, with 8 positions matching TRBD1. Trimming at V came to 5 bases and at J to 1 base, leaving 10 bases not matched to a gene. The CDR3 totals 18 residues. Germline V gives CDR1 SNHLY, CDR2 FYNNEI. CDR3 coding DNA: TGTGCCAGCAGTCGGGACACAGGGGGAGTGTCCTATAATTCACCCCTCCACTTT. Translating it yields CASSRDTGGVSYNSPLHF. The whole variable domain, filled in from reference TRBV2 and TRBJ1-6, reads EPEVTQTPSHQVTQMGQEVILRCVPISNHLYFYWYRQILGQKVEFLVSFYNNEISEKSEIFDDQFSVERPDGSNFTLKIRSTKLEDSAMYFCASSRDTGGVSYNSPLHFGNGTRLTVT.

This clonotype appeared many times. J is TRBJ2-5 and V is TRBV27; D is unresolved. Per germline, CDR1 MNHEY and CDR2 SMNVEV (reference sequence). The V end was cut by 3 bases, the J end by 5 bases, with 13 bases between. CDR3 length equals 14 residues. The CDR3 is CASSFLDGMETQYF. The CDR3 DNA reads TGTGCCAGCAGTTTCCTAGACGGCATGGAGACCCAGTACTTC.